This paragraph reports one TCR beta chain. Original data processing: Estimated nucleated cell counts came from reference gene primer amplification. The method was immunoSEQ multiplex PCR; TCRdb's version includes in-frame clones alone and lacks a portion of them. That table supplies the V and J calls and clone size; D and trimming were determined from the DNA. This sample has some 260,000 clones, with 88% found just once. These data come from a study of blood T cell repertoires in COVID-19. Study overall: COVID-19 samples collected from the United States, Italy and Spain covered acute and convalescent phases. Sample material is recorded as cDNA or gDNA derived from T cells, B-cell-depleted T cells, or PBMCs.

Trimming took off 3 bases at V and 6 bases at J, with 12 bases between the two ends. The V gene's germline CDR1 is LNHDA and CDR2 SQIVND (reference sequence). This CDR3 spans 14 amino acids. The sequence was collected from a woman aged 40 to 49 who had recovered from COVID-19. The material sequenced was peripheral blood. The chain joins TRBV19 to TRBJ1-5; possible D gene TRBD1, 6 bases. The DNA of the CDR3 is TGTGCCAGTAGTATCCCCCAGGGGAGTCAGCCCCAGCATTTT. It is translated as CASSIPQGSQPQHF.